This T cell receptor beta chain was sequenced during a study of Graves' ophthalmopathy and Graves' hyperthyroidism. Findings of the study overall: Most clonotypes expanded in thyroid above 0.001 frequency were present in blood too.

Patients newly diagnosed with hyperthyroidism, under 2 months' duration, were aged 18 to 65, the study reports. This CDR3 comprises 14 residues. Trimming removed 3 bases from V and 2 bases from J; junction bases left unmatched: 3. In germline, CDR1 is LNHDA, CDR2 SQIVND (reference sequence). This clonotype has ten or more counts. Its target is not known. Amplified material comprised TCR beta CDR3 regions derived from RNA transcripts. Second-round multiplex PCR came after a first-round RT-PCR that employed HTBI primers. Each CDR3 protein gets one entry after TCRdb re-called the multiplex PCR reads with MiXCR. The sample holds approximately 410,000 distinct CDR3 sequences; over 15% are singletons and the top ten take around 7%.

What was sequenced was peripheral blood. The chain employs TRBV19 and TRBJ1-2; 7 nucleotides match TRBD1. This receptor was obtained from a woman under 30 with stable Graves' hyperthyroidism. In DNA form, the CDR3 reads TGTGCCAGTAGTATCTTGGGACAGAACTATGGCTACACCTTC. Protein product: CASSILGQNYGYTF.